These T cell receptor beta chains were read from a single sample in a study of STAT5B mutations in CD4+ large granular lymphocyte leukemia. TCRdb's copy holds only in-frame clones and misses some; the assay was immunoSEQ multiplex PCR. The sample includes around 27,000 clones, just under 75% seen only once; the top ten take roughly 3.2%. The sequenced sample was CD4+ T cells from blood buffy coats. The receptors stem from a human donor in good health. Each CDR3 is given with its conserved first and last residue. A D gene is named only where the DNA matches it firmly. The size of a clone is reported for some rows only, either as once, few or many, or as a class for expanded clones.

J gene | clone size | D gene | V gene | CDR3 DNA | CDR3 protein
TRBJ2-7 | - | - | TRBV6-5 | TGTGCCAGCAGTTCCGTGCGCGGGCAGTACTTC | CASSSVRGQYF
TRBJ2-7 | - | - | TRBV5-6 | TGTGCCAGCAGCTTGGCATTTGGCTACGAGCAGTACTTC | CASSLAFGYEQYF
TRBJ2-1 | - | TRBD2 | TRBV7-6 | TGTGCCAGCAGCGCCGGGACTATTTACAATGAGCAGTTCTTC | CASSAGTIYNEQFF
TRBJ2-1 | - | TRBD2 | TRBV14 | TGTGCCAGCAGCCAAGATCGAGCGGGAGGGCAATACAATGAGCAGTTCTTC | CASSQDRAGGQYNEQFF
TRBJ2-1 | - | - | TRBV29-1 | TGCAGCGGCTGCCAGGGGTGGGGCAATGAGCAGTTCTTC | CSGCQGWGNEQFF
TRBJ1-2 | few | - | TRBV6-1 | TGTGCCAGCAGCCCTGAAGGTTCCTATGGCTACACCTTC | CASSPEGSYGYTF
TRBJ2-7 | - | - | TRBV15 | TGTGCCACCAGCGGTAGACAGAACTCCTACGAGCAGTACTTC | CATSGRQNSYEQYF
TRBJ2-5 | - | TRBD1 | TRBV29-1 | TGCAGCGTTGAGGACAGGTACCAAGAGACCCAGTACTTC | CSVEDRYQETQYF
TRBJ1-6 | - | - | TRBV7-9 | TGTGCCAGCAGCTTAGCGCCTATAGGAGGGGATCGTAATTCACCCCTCCACTTT | CASSLAPIGGDRNSPLHF
TRBJ2-3 | - | TRBD1 | TRBV18 | TGTGCCAGCTTATCACGTGGGGACAGGAGAACCACAGATACGCAGTATTTT | CASLSRGDRRTTDTQYF
TRBJ2-7 | few | - | TRBV6-5 | TGTGCCAGCAGTTTAGCCCAGGGAGCCGTATCCTACGAGCAGTACTTC | CASSLAQGAVSYEQYF
TRBJ2-1 | few | TRBD2 | TRBV19 | TGTGCCAGTACCCCTTCTGGCCTAGCGGGAGTAAATGAGCAGTTCTTC | CASTPSGLAGVNEQFF
TRBJ2-7 | - | TRBD2 | TRBV19 | TGTGCCAGTAGTAGATTGGCGGGCGGGAGGGCGTACGAGCAGTACTTC | CASSRLAGGRAYEQYF
TRBJ2-1 | - | TRBD2 | TRBV9 | TGTGCCAGCAGCGTAGGGGGACTAGCGGGAGTAAGTGAGCAGTTCTTC | CASSVGGLAGVSEQFF
TRBJ2-1 | - | - | TRBV5-1 | TGCGCCAGCAGCTTGTTGGGCCGCGGGACTTACAATGAGCAGTTCTTC | CASSLLGRGTYNEQFF
TRBJ2-1 | - | TRBD1 | TRBV6-6 | TGTGCCAGCAGTTTTTATGGGACAGGTTCCTACAATGAGCAGTTCTTC | CASSFYGTGSYNEQFF
TRBJ2-5 | - | - | TRBV30 | TGTGCCTGGAGTGTAAGGGGGGTGACCCAGTACTTC | CAWSVRGVTQYF
TRBJ1-5 | few | - | TRBV6-1 | TGTGCCAGCAGTGTTGCCTCAGGCAATCAGCCCCAGCATTTT | CASSVASGNQPQHF
TRBJ2-3 | - | - | TRBV7-2 | TGTGCCAGCAGGTACTCAGGGGCAGATACGCAGTATTTT | CASRYSGADTQYF
TRBJ1-2 | once | - | TRBV19 | TGTGCCAGTACCCCTGACCACAGGGAGGGCTATGGCTACACCTTC | CASTPDHREGYGYTF
TRBJ2-7 | once | - | TRBV6-5 | TGTGCCAGCAGACCACAGGGGGAGGGCTACGAGCAGTACTTC | CASRPQGEGYEQYF
TRBJ2-5 | - | - | TRBV19 | TGTGCCAGTAGTATAGAGTTGGGTGAGACCCAGTACTTC | CASSIELGETQYF
TRBJ2-7 | - | - | TRBV7-2 | TGTGCCAGCAGCTTAATCGGGATTGGGGAGCAGTACTTC | CASSLIGIGEQYF
TRBJ2-7 | - | TRBD1 | TRBV5-1 | TGCGCCAGCAGCGGGGGCCCCGGGACAGGAAACCCCTACGAGCAGTACTTC | CASSGGPGTGNPYEQYF
TRBJ1-1 | few | TRBD1 | TRBV29-1 | TGCAGCGGGTGGGACAGGGGGACTGAAGCTTTCTTT | CSGWDRGTEAFF
TRBJ2-1 | - | TRBD2 | TRBV7-8 | TGTGCCAGCAGCCCTGCTCGGACTAGCGGAGGGAATGAGCAGTTCTTC | CASSPARTSGGNEQFF
TRBJ1-1 | - | - | TRBV19 | TGTGCCAGTAGTATAGATCTGGGGATGAACACTGAAGCTTTCTTT | CASSIDLGMNTEAFF
TRBJ1-2 | - | - | TRBV11-2 | TGTGCCAGCAGCTTAGGGGACACCGCTAACTATGGCTACACCTTC | CASSLGDTANYGYTF
TRBJ1-1 | medium-sized | TRBD1 | TRBV19 | TGTGCCAGCACCCGACAGGGCGGAACTTTCTTT | CASTRQGGTFF
TRBJ2-1 | - | - | TRBV20-1 | TGCAGTGTTGTGAGGGTAGGTGAGCAGTTCTTC | CSVVRVGEQFF
TRBJ1-1 | few | - | TRBV11-1 | TGTGCCAGCAGCCGCGGACAGCTGAACACTGAAGCTTTCTTT | CASSRGQLNTEAFF
TRBJ2-1 | - | TRBD2 | TRBV6-4 | TGTGCCAGCAGTGCCTGGCCTAGCGGGAGCACCTACAATGAGCAGTTCTTC | CASSAWPSGSTYNEQFF
TRBJ2-7 | once | - | TRBV27 | TGTGCCAGCAGTTTTCGCGAGCAGTACTTC | CASSFREQYF
TRBJ2-1 | few | - | TRBV12-5 | TGTGCTAGTGGTTTGGTTTCCCATGAGCAGTTCTTC | CASGLVSHEQFF
TRBJ2-7 | - | - | TRBV27 | TGTGCCAGCAGCACCCAGGTGAGGGCTCCCACCTACGAGCAGTACTTC | CASSTQVRAPTYEQYF
TRBJ2-3 | - | - | TRBV5-4 | TGTGCCAGCAGCTCCTCGGGGTCCCGCAGCACAGATACGCAGTATTTT | CASSSSGSRSTDTQYF
TRBJ2-7 | few | TRBD1 | TRBV7-8 | TGTGCCAGCAGACGGGACAGGTGGTACGAGCAGTACTTC | CASRRDRWYEQYF
TRBJ1-4 | once | TRBD1 | TRBV18 | TGTGCCAGCTCACTGACCGGGACAGGGGACTTTAAAAAACTGTTTTTT | CASSLTGTGDFKKLFF
TRBJ2-2 | - | TRBD2 | TRBV10-3 | TGTGCCATCGGCAGCGGGGGGCAAAGGGGGGAGCTGTTTTTT | CAIGSGGQRGELFF
TRBJ2-1 | - | TRBD2 | TRBV7-3 | TGTGCCAGCAGCCTTAGCGGGACCACCTACAATGAGCAGTTCTTC | CASSLSGTTYNEQFF
TRBJ2-7 | - | - | TRBV18 | TGTGCCAGCTCATTACAGGGATTCGAGCAGTACTTC | CASSLQGFEQYF
TRBJ1-6 | few | - | TRBV6-1 | TGTGCCAGCAGCGGGCGGAGCTATAATTCACCCCTCCACTTT | CASSGRSYNSPLHF
TRBJ2-1 | - | - | TRBV20-1 | TGCAGTGCGGAGGGGGCCGGAGAGCAGTTCTTC | CSAEGAGEQFF
TRBJ2-1 | - | - | TRBV7-9 | TGTGCCAGCAGCGCGACAGTCCTAAGGGAGCAGTTCTTC | CASSATVLREQFF
TRBJ2-7 | - | - | TRBV5-5 | TGTGCCAGCAGCTCTGGATACGGGACCGACTCCTACGAGCAGTACTTC | CASSSGYGTDSYEQYF
TRBJ2-7 | - | - | TRBV2 | TGTGCCAGCAGTGATACCCGGAGCTCCTACGAGCAGTACTTC | CASSDTRSSYEQYF
TRBJ1-1 | few | - | TRBV27 | TGTGCCAGCAATTTTGGCAGGGAAGGACTCGGCGGCACTGAAGCTTTCTTT | CASNFGREGLGGTEAFF
TRBJ2-7 | few | - | TRBV7-2 | TGTGCCAGCAGCTTAGTTGGTTTAGGGGAAGAGCAGTACTTC | CASSLVGLGEEQYF
TRBJ1-1 | - | - | TRBV5-6 | TGTGCCAGCAGCTTGGGATGGAGTGAAGCTTTCTTT | CASSLGWSEAFF
TRBJ1-2 | - | - | TRBV9 | TGTGCCAGCAGCGTAGGTGACGGGGCCCCCCGGGGCTACACCTTC | CASSVGDGAPRGYTF
TRBJ1-5 | - | - | TRBV30 | TGTGCCTGGAGGGACGGCACCAATCAGCCCCAGCATTTT | CAWRDGTNQPQHF
TRBJ2-1 | - | - | TRBV6-6 | TGTGCCAGCAGTTACGGTGGTGAGCAGTTCTTC | CASSYGGEQFF
TRBJ2-2 | few | - | TRBV5-4 | TGTGCCAGCAAGTACTTACAGGGAGGGGGTACCGGGGAGCTGTTTTTT | CASKYLQGGGTGELFF
TRBJ2-5 | - | TRBD1 | TRBV5-6 | TGTGCCAGCAGCTTGGGGTACAGGGGCTCGGGGACCCAGTACTTC | CASSLGYRGSGTQYF
TRBJ1-4 | few | TRBD1 | TRBV5-1 | TGCGCCAGCAGTCCAGGGGGGTCTAATGAAAAACTGTTTTTT | CASSPGGSNEKLFF
TRBJ2-3 | - | - | TRBV5-1 | TGCGCCAGCAGCTTGGTCCCCGGCACAGATACGCAGTATTTT | CASSLVPGTDTQYF
TRBJ2-2 | - | TRBD1 | TRBV27 | TGTGCCAGCGTTCATAGTACGCAGGGGGCAGGCACCGGGGAGCTGTTTTTT | CASVHSTQGAGTGELFF
TRBJ1-4 | - | - | TRBV7-9 | TGTGCCAGCAGCACCCGGGGCCGGGGGGCGACTAATGAAAAACTGTTTTTT | CASSTRGRGATNEKLFF